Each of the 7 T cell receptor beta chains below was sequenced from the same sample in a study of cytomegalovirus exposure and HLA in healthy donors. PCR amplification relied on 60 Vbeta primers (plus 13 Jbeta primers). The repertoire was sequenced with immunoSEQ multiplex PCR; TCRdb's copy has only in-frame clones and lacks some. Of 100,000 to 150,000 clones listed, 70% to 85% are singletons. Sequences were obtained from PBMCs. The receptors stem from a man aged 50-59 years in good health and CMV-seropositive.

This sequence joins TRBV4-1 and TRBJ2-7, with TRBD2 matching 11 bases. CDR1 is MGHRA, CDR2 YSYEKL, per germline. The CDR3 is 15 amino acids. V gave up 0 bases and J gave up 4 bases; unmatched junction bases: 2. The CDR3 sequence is CASSQELAGVYEQYF. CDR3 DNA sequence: TGCGCCAGCAGCCAAGAACTAGCGGGGGTTTACGAGCAGTACTTC.

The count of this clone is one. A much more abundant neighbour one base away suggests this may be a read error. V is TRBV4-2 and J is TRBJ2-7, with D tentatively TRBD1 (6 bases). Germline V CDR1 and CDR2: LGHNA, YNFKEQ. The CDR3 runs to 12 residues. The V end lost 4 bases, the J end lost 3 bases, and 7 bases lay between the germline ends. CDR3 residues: CASSPQGYEQYF. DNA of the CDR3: TGTGCCAGCAGCCCACAGGGCTACGAGCAGTACTTC.

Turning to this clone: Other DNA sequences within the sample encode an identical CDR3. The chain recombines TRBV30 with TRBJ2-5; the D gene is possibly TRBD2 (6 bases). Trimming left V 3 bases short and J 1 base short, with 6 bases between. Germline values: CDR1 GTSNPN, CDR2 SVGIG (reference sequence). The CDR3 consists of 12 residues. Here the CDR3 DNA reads TGTGCCTGGAGCGGGGGCCAAGAGACCCAGTACTTC. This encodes CAWSGGQETQYF. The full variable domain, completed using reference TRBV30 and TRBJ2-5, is SQTIHQWPATLVQPVGSPLSLECTVEGTSNPNLYWYRQAAGRGLQLLFYSVGIGQISSEVPQNLSASRPQDRQFILSSKKLLLSDSGFYLCAWSGGQETQYFGPGTRLLVL.

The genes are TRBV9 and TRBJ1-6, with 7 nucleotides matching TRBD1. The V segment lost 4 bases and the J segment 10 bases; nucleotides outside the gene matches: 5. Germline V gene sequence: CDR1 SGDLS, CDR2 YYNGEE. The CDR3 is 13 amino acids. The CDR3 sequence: CASSTDRDSPLHF. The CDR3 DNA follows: TGTGCCAGCAGCACTGACAGGGACTCACCCCTCCACTTT.

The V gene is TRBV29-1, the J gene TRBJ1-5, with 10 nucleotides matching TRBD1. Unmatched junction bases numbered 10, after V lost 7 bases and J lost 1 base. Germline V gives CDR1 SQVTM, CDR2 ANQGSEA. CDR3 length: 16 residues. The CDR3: CSASTGGILSNQPQHF. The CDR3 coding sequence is TGCAGCGCATCGACAGGGGGCATATTGAGCAATCAGCCCCAGCATTTT.

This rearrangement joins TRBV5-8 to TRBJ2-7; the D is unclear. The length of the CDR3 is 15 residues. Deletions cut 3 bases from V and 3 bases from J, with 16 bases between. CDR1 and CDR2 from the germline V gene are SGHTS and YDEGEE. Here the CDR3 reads CASSSWVSGNYEQYF. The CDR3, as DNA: TGTGCCAGCAGCTCATGGGTGTCAGGAAACTACGAGCAGTACTTC.

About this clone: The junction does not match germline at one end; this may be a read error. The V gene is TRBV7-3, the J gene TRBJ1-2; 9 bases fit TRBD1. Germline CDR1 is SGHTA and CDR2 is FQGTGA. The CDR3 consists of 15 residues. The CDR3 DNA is TGTGCCAGCAGCGTAACAGGGGGCGGTAACTATGGCTACACCTTC. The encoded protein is CASSVTGGGNYGYTF.